Listed here are 16 T cell receptor beta chains from one sample, sequenced in a study of blood T cell repertoires in COVID-19. Sequencing used immunoSEQ multiplex PCR; TCRdb keeps in-frame clones, though not all of them. The data hold some 390,000 clones, with roughly 91% observed a single time. Sequenced input: PBMCs or T cells enriched from blood (not recorded which). These receptors originate from a woman aged 30 to 39 who had recovered from COVID-19.

The CDR3 nucleotides read TGTGCCTGGTCCGGGACACTCGTTTCTGGCTACACCTTC. Amino acid sequence: CAWSGTLVSGYTF. V is TRBV30 and J is TRBJ1-2, with a tentative D call TRBD1 (6 bases). Germline-derived CDR1 and CDR2 are GTSNPN and SVGIG (reference sequence). The germline V and J ends were trimmed by 5 bases and 7 bases, with 17 bases remaining between them. The CDR3 consists of 13 residues.

V gene TRBV5-1 combines with J gene TRBJ2-1; maybe TRBD1 (5 bases). In germline, CDR1 is SGHRS, CDR2 YFSETQ. This CDR3 is built from 16 residues. The V end lost 0 bases, the J end lost 0 bases, and 10 bases lay between the germline ends. Written as DNA, the CDR3 is TGCGCCAGCAGCTTGGCGCCCGACAGCTCCTACAATGAGCAGTTCTTC. Translating gives CASSLAPDSSYNEQFF.

The genes are TRBV6-5 and TRBJ2-2; 8 bases line up with TRBD2. The CDR3 runs 15 residues. Losses at the gene ends were 5 bases for V and 2 bases for J; bases not matched to a gene: 4. Per germline, CDR1 MNHEY and CDR2 SVGAGI. The CDR3 DNA is TGTGCCAGCAGTCTAGCGGGCTTAAACACCGGGGAGCTGTTTTTT. It translates to CASSLAGLNTGELFF.

This clone came up a few times. This chain connects TRBV28 to TRBJ2-7, with 9 bases matching TRBD1. CDR1 MDHEN and CDR2 SYDVKM come from the germline V gene. V was clipped by 2 bases and J by 1 base; unmatched bases: 3. The CDR3 extends over 15 amino acids. For the CDR3, the DNA is TGTGCCAGCAGTTTAGCGGGACAGGGTTCCTACGAGCAGTACTTC. Translating it yields CASSLAGQGSYEQYF.

Points on this clone: The limits of the CDR3 on the DNA are not certain, so only TCRdb's listed CDR3 is given. The chain employs TRBV28 and TRBJ2-7; the table's D call, TRBD1, has no DNA check behind it. The CDR3 length equals 16 residues, ends included. The germline V gene has CDR1 MDHEN and CDR2 SYDVKM. The CDR3 is CASSLLAWGQGATWHF.

The V gene is TRBV7-9, the J gene TRBJ1-4, with a tentative D call TRBD1 (6 bases). The CDR3 has 15 amino acids. Looked up from germline, CDR1 is SEHNR and CDR2 is FQNEAQ (reference sequence). The ends were cut back, 4 bases at V and 2 bases at J, with 11 bases in the middle. CDR3: CASSSYRATNEKLFF. The DNA of the CDR3 is TGTGCCAGCAGCTCTTACAGGGCGACTAATGAAAAACTGTTTTTT.

This sequence joins TRBV5-6 and TRBJ2-1, with 8 bases fitting TRBD2. V lost 3 bases and J lost 8; bases outside the gene matches: 7. The CDR3 length is 14 residues. Germline loops: CDR1 SGHDT, CDR2 YYEEEE. In nucleotides, the CDR3 is TGTGCCAGCAGCTCGGGACTAGTGGGAGATGAGCAGTTCTTC. This codes for CASSSGLVGDEQFF.

This clone was recorded only once. The chain uses TRBV4-1 and TRBJ1-2; 7 bases line up with TRBD1. V shed 0 bases, J shed 4 bases, and the junction held 8 bases outside the gene matches. The CDR3 sequence is 16 residues long. Per the germline V gene, CDR1 is MGHRA and CDR2 is YSYEKL. The CDR3 here is CASSQEPGQKSYGYTF. The CDR3 DNA reads TGCGCCAGCAGCCAAGAGCCGGGACAGAAATCCTATGGCTACACCTTC.

The CDR3 nucleotides are TGCGCCAGCAGCTTGGCTCTTGACAGGCAGTACTTC. It yields the protein CASSLALDRQYF. The V and J genes are TRBV5-1 and TRBJ2-7, with D perhaps TRBD1 (5 bases). Per the germline V gene, CDR1 is SGHRS and CDR2 is YFSETQ. CDR3 size: 12 residues. With 0 bases removed from V and 9 bases from J, the gap between germline ends came to 10 bases. The complete variable domain, with remaining parts taken from reference TRBV5-1 and TRBJ2-7, reads KAGVTQTPRYLIKTRGQQVTLSCSPISGHRSVSWYQQTPGQGLQFLFEYFSETQRNKGNFPGRFSGRQFSNSRSEMNVSTLELGDSALYLCASSLALDRQYFGPGTRLTVT.

V and J are TRBV4-3 and TRBJ2-7; 10 nucleotides line up with TRBD1. V dropped 4 bases and J dropped 7; count of bases not matched to a gene: 10. This CDR3 spans 15 amino acids. Per germline, CDR1 LGHNA and CDR2 YSLEER. The CDR3 region has the DNA TGCGCCAGCAGCCCCCGGACAGGGGGATCAGGAGAGCAGTACTTC. It yields the protein CASSPRTGGSGEQYF.

J is TRBJ1-1 and V is TRBV4-1, with 8 nucleotides matching TRBD1. V trimming: 3 bases; J trimming: 9 bases; junction bases outside the gene matches: 6. The CDR3 covers 13 residues. Germline CDR1 MGHRA, CDR2 YSYEKL. The CDR3 sequence is CASSQPGQVQAFF. DNA for the CDR3: TGCGCCAGCAGCCAGCCGGGACAGGTTCAAGCTTTCTTT.

The genes are TRBV5-5 and TRBJ2-2; no firm D call. V lost 4 bases, J lost 3 bases, and 10 bases lay in between. The CDR3 is 14 residues long. Germline V lookup: CDR1 SGHKS, CDR2 YYEKEE (reference sequence). The CDR3 DNA is TGTGCCAGCAGCCTATTTCCGGACACCGGGGAGCTGTTTTTT. Its translation is CASSLFPDTGELFF. Using reference TRBV5-5 and TRBJ2-2 for the parts outside the CDR3, the full variable domain is DAGVTQSPTHLIKTRGQQVTLRCSPISGHKSVSWYQQVLGQGPQFIFQYYEKEERGRGNFPDRFSARQFPNYSSELNVNALLLGDSALYLCASSLFPDTGELFFGEGSRLTVL.

The chain uses TRBV4-1 and TRBJ2-2; TRBD1 matches 10 bases. The CDR3 sequence is 16 residues long. The V and J ends lost 5 bases and 5 bases, in that order; junction bases with no gene match: 8. Germline V gene data show CDR1 as MGHRA and CDR2 as YSYEKL. CDR3 DNA: TGCGCCAGCAGCTCTTGGGGACAGGGGAAAACCGGGGAGCTGTTTTTT. Its protein is CASSSWGQGKTGELFF.

V gene TRBV5-6 combines with J gene TRBJ2-7; tentatively, D is TRBD2 (6 bases). V was cut by 2 bases and J by 4 bases, with 16 bases left in between. The CDR3 sequence is 15 residues long. Germline CDR1 and CDR2: SGHDT and YYEEEE. The CDR3 spells CASSLRGRGLYEQYF. CDR3 in DNA: TGTGCCAGCAGCTTAAGGGGACGTGGACTATACGAGCAGTACTTC.

The J gene is TRBJ1-6, the V gene TRBV4-1; D unclear. This CDR3 comprises 15 residues. In germline, CDR1 is MGHRA, CDR2 YSYEKL. V was cut by 0 bases and J by 5 bases, with 8 bases left in between. In nucleotides, the CDR3 is TGCGCCAGCAGCCAAGATATACGGGATAATTCACCCCTCCACTTT. Protein product: CASSQDIRDNSPLHF.

This clone appeared once. The J gene is TRBJ1-1, the V gene TRBV4-1; D possibly corresponds to TRBD1 (6 bases). Germline CDR1 is MGHRA and CDR2 is YSYEKL. This CDR3 region has 16 residues. Trimming cost V 0 bases and J 0 bases, with 11 bases left between them. The CDR3 nucleotides are TGCGCCAGCAGCCAAGAACAGGGACCCTTGAACACTGAAGCTTTCTTT. This gives the protein CASSQEQGPLNTEAFF.